These T cell receptor beta chains were read from a single sample in a study of blood T cells in healthy people across ages. TCRdb re-analysed the 5' RACE reads in MiXCR, keeping a single row per CDR3 protein. The repertoire consists of around 2 million distinct CDR3 sequences, with about two fifths occurring once and the leading ten covering 20% to 25%. Sample: blood. The receptors were sampled from a human donor in good health. Both conserved end residues are trimmed from each CDR3.

j_call,v_call,cdr3_aa
TRBJ1-2,TRBV14,ASSPRDRPANYGYT
TRBJ1-2,TRBV7-3,ASSPTGTGDGYT
TRBJ1-2,TRBV4-2,ASSLPRDTDYDYGYT
TRBJ2-7,TRBV15,ATSTSGSYEQY
TRBJ2-1,TRBV20-1,SVFRGGSYNEQF
TRBJ1-2,TRBV28,ASSLRNLGQGSDGYT
TRBJ1-2,TRBV29-1,SVDGAT
TRBJ1-1,TRBV20-1,SARDYPEAF
TRBJ2-7,TRBV20-1,SAIPYGVSYEQY
TRBJ2-5,TRBV11-3,ASSPPAWGETQY
TRBJ1-5,TRBV20-1,SARGLEQGLQPQH
TRBJ2-5,TRBV30,AFDLRGTQY
TRBJ2-5,TRBV18,ASSPPGEIRTQY
TRBJ1-1,TRBV29-1,SVEGGGQGANTEAF
TRBJ2-7,TRBV6-2/TRBV6-3,ASSPQRTNPRVYEQY
TRBJ2-3,TRBV20-1,SASTIAGDTDTQY
TRBJ1-2,TRBV4-2,ASSQALGNYGYT
TRBJ1-1,TRBV5-1,ASSLEGQPNTEAF
TRBJ2-1,TRBV4-2,ASSQITSGRNEQF
TRBJ2-7,TRBV4-2,ASSQDRMDSSYEQY
TRBJ2-3,TRBV24-1,ATSPLSGGATDTQY
TRBJ2-7,TRBV28,ASRKPTGWYEQY
TRBJ2-7,TRBV10-3,ATQSRETPYEQY
TRBJ2-7,TRBV6-1,ASSADRATYEQY
TRBJ2-7,TRBV20-1,SARLTPDKHLTYEQY
TRBJ1-2,TRBV4-2,ASSQGLDSGYT